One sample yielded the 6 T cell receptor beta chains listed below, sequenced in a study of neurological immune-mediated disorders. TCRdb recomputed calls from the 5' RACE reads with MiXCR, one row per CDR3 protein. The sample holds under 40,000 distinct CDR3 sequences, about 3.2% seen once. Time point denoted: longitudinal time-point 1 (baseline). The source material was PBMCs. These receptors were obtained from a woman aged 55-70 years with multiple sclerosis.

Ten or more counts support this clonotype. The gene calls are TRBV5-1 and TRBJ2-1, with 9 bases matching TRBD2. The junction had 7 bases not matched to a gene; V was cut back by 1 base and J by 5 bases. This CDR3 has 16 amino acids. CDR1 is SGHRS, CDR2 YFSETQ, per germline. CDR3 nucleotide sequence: TGCGCCAGCAGCTTGTTCCAAGCGGGGGGCAACAATGAGCAGTTCTTC. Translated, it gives CASSLFQAGGNNEQFF.

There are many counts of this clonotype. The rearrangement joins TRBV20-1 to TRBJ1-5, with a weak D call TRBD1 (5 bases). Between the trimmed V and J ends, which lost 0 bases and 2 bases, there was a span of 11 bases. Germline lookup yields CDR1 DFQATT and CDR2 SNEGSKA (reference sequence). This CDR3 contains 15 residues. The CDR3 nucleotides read TGCAGTGCTAGAGATTTTCAGGGAGGCAATCAGCCCCAGCATTTT. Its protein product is CSARDFQGGNQPQHF.

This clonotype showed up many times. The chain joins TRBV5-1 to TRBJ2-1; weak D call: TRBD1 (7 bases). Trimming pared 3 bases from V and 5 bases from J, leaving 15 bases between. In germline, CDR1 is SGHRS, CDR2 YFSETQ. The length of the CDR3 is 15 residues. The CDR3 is CASSWRDSQDNEQFF. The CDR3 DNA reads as TGCGCCAGCAGCTGGAGGGACAGCCAAGACAATGAGCAGTTCTTC.

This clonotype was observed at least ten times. DNA for the CDR3: TGCGCCAGCAGCCCCCCTAGCGGGACTGGGAATGAGCAGTTCTTC. This translates into CASSPPSGTGNEQFF. The chain links TRBV5-1 to TRBJ2-1, with 9 bases that match TRBD2. Germline trimming cut 4 bases from V and 7 bases from J; bases unmatched to any gene: 9. Germline lookup yields CDR1 SGHRS and CDR2 YFSETQ. The CDR3 runs to 15 residues.

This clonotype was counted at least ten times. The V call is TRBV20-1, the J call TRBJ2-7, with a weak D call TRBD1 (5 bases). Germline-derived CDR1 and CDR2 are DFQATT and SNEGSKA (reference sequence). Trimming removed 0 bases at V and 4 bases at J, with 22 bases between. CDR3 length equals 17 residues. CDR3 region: CSARDRGHPGRWYEQYF. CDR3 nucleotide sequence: TGCAGTGCTAGAGATCGAGGACACCCTGGACGATGGTACGAGCAGTACTTC.

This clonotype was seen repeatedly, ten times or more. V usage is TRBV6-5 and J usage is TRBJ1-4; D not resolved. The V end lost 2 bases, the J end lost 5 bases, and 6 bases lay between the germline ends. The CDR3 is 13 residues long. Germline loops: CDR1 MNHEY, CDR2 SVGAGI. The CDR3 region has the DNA TGTGCCAGCAGTTACGCCCACAATGAAAAACTGTTTTTT. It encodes CASSYAHNEKLFF.